The clone carrying this T cell receptor beta chain was observed a few times. The entry originates in a study of beta chain features in type 1 diabetes. Every donor provided one heparinised blood draw, which averaged about 110 mL. What was sequenced were expressed TCRB transcripts, since all of the isolated RNA had been reverse transcribed. Sequenced by immunoSEQ multiplex PCR; TCRdb stores in-frame clones only, minus some. The table lists hundreds of thousands of clones, 15% to 17% of them singletons. The sequence was collected from a man aged 18 to 30 in good health. What was sequenced was naive CD4+ T cells from blood.

In DNA, the CDR3 is TGTGCCAGCAGTTACGGCAAGGGGAGAGGGGGGACTGAAGCTTTCTTT. Translation gives CASSYGKGRGGTEAFF. This chain connects TRBV6-5 to TRBJ1-1; D may be TRBD1 (6 bases). V lost 2 bases and J 5 bases, leaving 18 bases between the germline ends. The CDR3 contains 16 residues. CDR1 is MNHEY, CDR2 SVGAGI, per germline.